Sequencing of this TCR beta chain was carried out in a study of T cells of healthy individuals. This clonotype was picked up a small number of times. TCRdb re-called the 5' RACE reads through MiXCR, storing one row per CDR3 protein. This sample has 40,000 to 65,000 distinct CDR3 sequences, with about 15% found just once. Looked up from germline, CDR1 is SGHRS and CDR2 is YFSETQ. After removal of 4 bases from V and 5 bases from J, the junction contained 6 bases not matched to a gene. This CDR3 spans 15 amino acids. V is TRBV5-1 and J is TRBJ1-6; 7 positions match TRBD1. This TCR derives from a human donor in good health. The CDR3 nucleotides read TGCGCCAGCAGCCCTGGGACAGCAGATAATTCACCCCTCCACTTT. Translation: CASSPGTADNSPLHF.